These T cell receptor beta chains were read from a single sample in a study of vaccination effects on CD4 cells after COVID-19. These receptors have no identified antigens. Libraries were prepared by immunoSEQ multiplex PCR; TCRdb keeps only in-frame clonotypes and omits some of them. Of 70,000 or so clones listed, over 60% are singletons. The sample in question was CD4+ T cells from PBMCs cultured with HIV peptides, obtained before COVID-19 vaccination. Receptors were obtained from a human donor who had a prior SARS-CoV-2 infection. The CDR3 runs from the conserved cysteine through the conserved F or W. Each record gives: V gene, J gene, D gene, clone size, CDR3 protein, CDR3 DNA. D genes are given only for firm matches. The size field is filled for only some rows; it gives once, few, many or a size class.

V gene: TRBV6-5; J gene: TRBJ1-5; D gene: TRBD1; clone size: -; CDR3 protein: CASSQPGQLQHF; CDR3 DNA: TGTGCCAGCAGTCAACCGGGACAGCTTCAGCATTTT
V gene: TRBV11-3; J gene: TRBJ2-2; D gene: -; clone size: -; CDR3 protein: CASSFRPVNTGELFF; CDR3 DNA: TGTGCCAGCAGCTTTCGTCCAGTAAACACCGGGGAGCTGTTTTTT
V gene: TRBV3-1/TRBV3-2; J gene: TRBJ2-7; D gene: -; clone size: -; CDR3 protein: CASNNRGNSPYEQYF; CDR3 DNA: TGTGCCAGCAATAACAGAGGGAATTCACCTTACGAGCAGTACTTC
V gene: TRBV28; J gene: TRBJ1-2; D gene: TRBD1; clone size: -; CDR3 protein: CASSLRYQGVGYTF; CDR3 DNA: TGTGCCAGCAGTTTACGCTACCAGGGGGTAGGCTACACCTTC
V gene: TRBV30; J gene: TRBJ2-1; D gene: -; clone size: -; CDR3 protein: CAWTGYNEQFF; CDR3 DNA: TGTGCCTGGACGGGGTACAATGAGCAGTTCTTC
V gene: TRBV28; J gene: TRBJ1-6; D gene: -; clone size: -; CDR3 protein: CASSTPGRGNSPLHF; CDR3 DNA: TGTGCCAGCAGTACCCCGGGACGGGGTAATTCACCCCTCCACTTT
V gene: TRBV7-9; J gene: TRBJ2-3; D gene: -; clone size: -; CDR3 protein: CASSSRGIYDF; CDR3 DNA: TGTGCCAGCAGCTCCCGAGGAATCTATGATTTT
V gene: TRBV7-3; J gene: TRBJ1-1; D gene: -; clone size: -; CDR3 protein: CASSLLGGRNTEAFF; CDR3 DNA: TGTGCCAGCAGCTTATTAGGGGGAAGGAACACTGAAGCTTTCTTT
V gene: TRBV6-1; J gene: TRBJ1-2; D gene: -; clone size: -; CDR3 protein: CASSEGVGGYGYTF; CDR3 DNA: TGTGCCAGCAGTGAAGGGGTCGGGGGGTATGGCTACACCTTC
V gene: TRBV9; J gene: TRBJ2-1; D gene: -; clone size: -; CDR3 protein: CASSVVATGEIYNEQFF; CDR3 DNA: TGTGCCAGCAGCGTAGTTGCGACAGGAGAAATCTACAATGAGCAGTTCTTC
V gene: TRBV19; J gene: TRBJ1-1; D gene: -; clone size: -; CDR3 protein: CASSIAISMNTEAFF; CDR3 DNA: TGTGCCAGTAGTATTGCAATCAGCATGAACACTGAAGCTTTCTTT
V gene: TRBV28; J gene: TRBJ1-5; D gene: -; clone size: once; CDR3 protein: CASRPAWGNQPQHF; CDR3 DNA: TGTGCCAGCAGACCCGCCTGGGGGAATCAGCCCCAGCATTTT
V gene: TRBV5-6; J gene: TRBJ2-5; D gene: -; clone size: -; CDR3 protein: CASSFGDRGREETQYF; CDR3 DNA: TGTGCCAGCAGCTTCGGGGATCGGGGGCGCGAGGAGACCCAGTACTTC
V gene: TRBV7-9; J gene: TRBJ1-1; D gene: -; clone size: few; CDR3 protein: CVAGRMNTEAFF; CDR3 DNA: TGCGTTGCAGGCAGAATGAACACTGAAGCTTTCTTT
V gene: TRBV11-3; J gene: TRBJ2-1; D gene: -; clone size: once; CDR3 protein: CASSLGQISSEEQFF; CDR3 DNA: TGTGCCAGCAGCCTCGGACAGATCTCCTCTGAGGAGCAGTTCTTC
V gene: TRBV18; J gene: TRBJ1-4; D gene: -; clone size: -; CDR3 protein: CASHRSTNEKLFF; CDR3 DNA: TGTGCCAGCCACCGCTCAACTAATGAAAAACTGTTTTTT
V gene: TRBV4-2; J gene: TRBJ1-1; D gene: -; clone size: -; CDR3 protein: CASSQGGNTEAFF; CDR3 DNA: TGTGCCAGCAGCCAAGGGGGGAACACTGAAGCTTTCTTT
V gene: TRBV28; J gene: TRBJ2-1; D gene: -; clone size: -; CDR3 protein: CASSLLREGNEQFF; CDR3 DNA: TGTGCCAGCAGTTTATTACGGGAAGGGAATGAGCAGTTCTTC
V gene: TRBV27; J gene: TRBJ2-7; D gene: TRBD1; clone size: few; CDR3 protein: CASSITGGWYEQYF; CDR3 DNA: TGTGCCAGCAGTATTACAGGGGGCTGGTACGAGCAGTACTTC
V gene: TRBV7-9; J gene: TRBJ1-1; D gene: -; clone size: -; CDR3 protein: CASSLGQNTEAFF; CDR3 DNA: TGTGCCAGCAGCTTAGGGCAGAACACTGAAGCTTTCTTT
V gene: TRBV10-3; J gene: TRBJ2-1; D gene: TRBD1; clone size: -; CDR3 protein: CAISTGTGAAQEQFF; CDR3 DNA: TGTGCCATCAGCACCGGGACAGGGGCGGCCCAAGAGCAGTTCTTC
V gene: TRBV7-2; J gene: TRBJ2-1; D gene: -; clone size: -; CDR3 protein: CASSLAGSYNEQFF; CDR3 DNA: TGTGCCAGCAGCTTAGCGGGCTCCTACAATGAGCAGTTCTTC
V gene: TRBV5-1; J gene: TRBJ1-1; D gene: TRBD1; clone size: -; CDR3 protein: CASSLVGQGGSEAFF; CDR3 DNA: TGCGCCAGCAGCTTGGTGGGACAGGGGGGTTCTGAAGCTTTCTTT